This record looks at one T cell receptor (beta chain) sequence and its context. Clones were read by immunoSEQ multiplex PCR, and TCRdb kept only the in-frame ones, dropping some. The table includes around 50,000 clones, around 90% detected once. These data belong to a study of T cell changes during pregnancy in multiple sclerosis. Germline V lookup: CDR1 SEHNR, CDR2 FQNEAQ (reference sequence). This CDR3 region has 14 residues. V shed 2 bases and J 13 bases; nucleotides not matched to a gene: 7. The source of this sequence is a female donor with multiple sclerosis, enrolled in a pregnancy study. This material consisted of CD4+ T cells from peripheral blood mononuclear cells, taken in the third trimester of pregnancy. The rearrangement uses TRBV7-9 and TRBJ1-6; TRBD1 matches 8 bases. The CDR3 loop is CASSLTDRVSPLHF. In DNA, the CDR3 is TGTGCCAGCAGCTTAACGGACAGGGTATCTCCCCTCCACTTT.